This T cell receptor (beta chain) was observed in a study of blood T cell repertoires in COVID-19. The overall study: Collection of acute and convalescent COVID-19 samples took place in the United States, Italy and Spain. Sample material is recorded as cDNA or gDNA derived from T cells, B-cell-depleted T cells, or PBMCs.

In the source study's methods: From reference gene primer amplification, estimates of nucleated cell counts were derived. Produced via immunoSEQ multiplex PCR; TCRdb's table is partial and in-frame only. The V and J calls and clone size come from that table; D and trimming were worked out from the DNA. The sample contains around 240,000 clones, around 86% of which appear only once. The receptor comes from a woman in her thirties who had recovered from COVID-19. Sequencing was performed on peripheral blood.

The CDR3 bases are TGTGCCACCAGTGATCGCAATACAGGGGGCTTAGAGACCCAGTACTTC. Its translation: CATSDRNTGGLETQYF. The chain has TRBV24-1 and TRBJ2-5; 9 bases map to TRBD1. The CDR3 extends over 16 amino acids. V lost 3 bases, J lost 4 bases, and 8 bases stayed unmatched. In germline, CDR1 is KGHDR, CDR2 SFDVKD.